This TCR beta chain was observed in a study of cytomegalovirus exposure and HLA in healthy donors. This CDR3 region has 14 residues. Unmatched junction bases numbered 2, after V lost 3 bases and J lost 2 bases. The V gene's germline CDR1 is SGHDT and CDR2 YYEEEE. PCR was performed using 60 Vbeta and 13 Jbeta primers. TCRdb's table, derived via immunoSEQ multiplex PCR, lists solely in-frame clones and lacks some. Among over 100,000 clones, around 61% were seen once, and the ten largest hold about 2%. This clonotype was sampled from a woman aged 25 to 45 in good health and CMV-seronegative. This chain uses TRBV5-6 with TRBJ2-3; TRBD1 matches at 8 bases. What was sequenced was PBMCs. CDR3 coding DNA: TGTGCCAGCAGCTCGACAGGGGACACAGATACGCAGTATTTT. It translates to CASSSTGDTDTQYF.